The source of this TCR beta chain is a study of regulatory T cells. Regarding the study as a whole: CD3G-deficient patients' regulatory T cells showed reduced Shannon diversity versus autologous conventional CD4+ and control regulatory cells. Regulatory T cells showed the strongest V-J pair restriction and V/J gene skewing among patient repertoires.

Comments on this clone: Antigen specificity is unknown.

Primers: 52 TRBV forward and 13 TRBJ reverse. Sequencing used immunoSEQ multiplex PCR; TCRdb keeps in-frame clones, though not all of them. Among 5,500 to 6,500 clones listed, approximately 92% were seen once. Trimming removed 4 bases from V and 5 bases from J; junction bases left unmatched: 14. Germline CDR1 and CDR2: LNHDA and SQIVND (reference sequence). CDR3 length: 18 residues. CD4+ cells were sorted into CD25-high CD127-low regulatory cells and CD25-low CD127-high conventional cells. Source material: CD4+ Tregs sorted from blood. The V gene is TRBV19, the J gene TRBJ2-2, with TRBD1 matching 9 bases. The clonotype originates from a person aged 18 to 29 with CD3G deficiency. CDR3 residues: CASSREAPDRGETGELFF. The DNA for the CDR3 is TGTGCCAGTAGTAGGGAAGCCCCCGACAGGGGGGAGACCGGGGAGCTGTTTTTT.